This T cell receptor (beta chain) was captured in a study of cytomegalovirus exposure and HLA in healthy donors. Findings and caveats of the study: Listed as cytomegalovirus-associated were over 150 TCR beta chains. Some public TCRs appeared in many individuals, while most sequences were rare.

A word on this clone: Its matching antigen is unknown.

The V gene's germline CDR1 is SEHNR and CDR2 FQNEAQ (reference sequence). The V segment lost 7 bases and the J segment 4 bases; nucleotides outside the gene matches: 14. The CDR3 is 17 residues long. In the PCR, 60 Vbeta and 13 Jbeta primers were used. Sequencing was performed with immunoSEQ multiplex PCR; in TCRdb, only in-frame clones are kept and a portion is missing. In the table there are about 130,000 clones, nearly 80% of which are singletons. The chain carries TRBV7-9 and TRBJ2-1; 9 nucleotides align to TRBD2. The sample was PBMCs. The sequence came from a man aged 30 to 45 in good health and CMV-seronegative. The CDR3 spells CASTTPWSSGGYNEQFF. CDR3 coding DNA: TGTGCCAGCACCACTCCCTGGAGTAGCGGGGGTTACAATGAGCAGTTCTTC.